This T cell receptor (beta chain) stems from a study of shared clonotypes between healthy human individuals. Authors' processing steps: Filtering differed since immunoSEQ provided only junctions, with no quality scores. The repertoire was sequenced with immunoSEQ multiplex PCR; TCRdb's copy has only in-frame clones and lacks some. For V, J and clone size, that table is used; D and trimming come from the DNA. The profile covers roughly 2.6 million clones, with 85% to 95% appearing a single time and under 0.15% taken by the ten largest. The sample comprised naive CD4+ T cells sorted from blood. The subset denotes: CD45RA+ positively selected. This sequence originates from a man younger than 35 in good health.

CDR3 DNA sequence: TGCGCCAGCAGTGAGTTCAGGGTAAGCAATCAGCCCCAGCATTTT. Its translation is CASSEFRVSNQPQHF. This chain joins TRBV10-2 and TRBJ1-5; D might be TRBD1 (5 bases). Trimming cost V 1 base and J 1 base, with 8 bases left between them. Germline assignment: CDR1 WSHSY and CDR2 SAAADI. The CDR3 covers 15 residues.